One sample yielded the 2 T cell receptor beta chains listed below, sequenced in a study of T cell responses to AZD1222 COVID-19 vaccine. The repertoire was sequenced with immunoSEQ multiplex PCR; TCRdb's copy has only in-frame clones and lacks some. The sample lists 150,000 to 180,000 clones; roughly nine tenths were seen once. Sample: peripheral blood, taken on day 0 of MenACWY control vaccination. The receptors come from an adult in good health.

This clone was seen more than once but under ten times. Written as DNA, the CDR3 is TGTGCCAGCAGTTCGACCTATTTAGCGGGAGACAGGAGGTACAATGAGCAGTTCTTC. Amino acids: CASSSTYLAGDRRYNEQFF. This chain joins TRBV28 and TRBJ2-1; 9 bases align to TRBD2. This CDR3 is built from 19 residues. V lost 4 bases to trimming and J lost 4 bases; unmatched junction nucleotides: 17. Germline V CDR1 and CDR2: MDHEN, SYDVKM. Variable domain in full (rest from reference TRBV28 and TRBJ2-1): DVKVTQSSRYLVKRTGEKVFLECVQDMDHENMFWYRQDPGLGLRLIYFSYDVKMKEKGDIPEGYSVSREKKERFSLILESASTNQTSMYLCASSSTYLAGDRRYNEQFFGPGTRLTVL.

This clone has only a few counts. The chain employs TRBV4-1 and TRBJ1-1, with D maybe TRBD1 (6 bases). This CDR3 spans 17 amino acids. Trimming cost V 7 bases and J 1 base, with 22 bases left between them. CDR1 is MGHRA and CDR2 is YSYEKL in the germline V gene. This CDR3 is CASNIKQGLLSNTEAFF. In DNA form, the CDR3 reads TGCGCCAGCAATATCAAGCAGGGGCTTTTATCGAACACTGAAGCTTTCTTT.